These 12 T cell receptor beta chains share one sample of origin, sequenced in a study of CD8 T cells in ankylosing spondylitis. TCRdb passed the 5' RACE reads through MiXCR, listing each CDR3 protein once. The sample lists around 770,000 distinct CDR3 sequences, 10% to 15% occurring once. Study-level results: A TCR beta motif of seven or eight highly homologous variants appeared characteristic of ankylosing spondylitis blood.

Their cognate antigens are unknown. Sequencing was carried out using blood, either unsorted or a sorted T cell fraction (not recorded which). The source is a male donor with ankylosing spondylitis.

Many counts were recorded for this clonotype. V usage is TRBV12-3 or TRBV12-4 and J usage is TRBJ2-1; 12 bases line up with TRBD1. Unmatched junction bases numbered 7, after V lost 7 bases and J lost 9 bases. The CDR3 consists of 14 residues. The CDR3 DNA reads TGTGCCAGCAAGATAGGGACAGGGGGCCGTGAGCAGTTCTTC. It codes for CASKIGTGGREQFF.

The rearrangement joins TRBV6-5 to TRBJ2-3; unclear D gene. This CDR3 region has 13 residues. The V gene lost 2 bases and the J gene lost 7 bases, with 10 bases spanning the gap. The germline V gene has CDR1 MNHEY and CDR2 SVGAGI. The CDR3 is CASSYQALNTQYF. The DNA of the CDR3 is TGTGCCAGCAGTTACCAGGCACTCAATACGCAGTATTTT.

Ten or more counts support this clonotype. The V gene is TRBV2, the J gene TRBJ2-7; D might be TRBD1 (6 bases). Germline V gene lookup returns CDR1 SNHLY and CDR2 FYNNEI. The ends were cut back, 3 bases at V and 0 bases at J, with 9 bases in the middle. This CDR3 has 14 amino acids. Here the CDR3 DNA reads TGTGCCAGCAGTGATCAGGGGAGCTCCTACGAGCAGTACTTC. Protein product: CASSDQGSSYEQYF.

This chain links TRBV20-1 with TRBJ2-7; D is possibly TRBD2 (6 bases). Trimming cost V 6 bases and J 6 bases, with 24 bases left between them. Germline V lookup: CDR1 DFQATT, CDR2 SNEGSKA (reference sequence). The CDR3 runs 15 residues. In nucleotides, the CDR3 is TGCAGTGCCGGGGGTGGGAACGGGATAAGTCGCGAGCAGTACTTC. Protein: CSAGGGNGISREQYF.

This rearrangement joins TRBV9 to TRBJ2-3; D gene unclear. The V gene lost 0 bases and the J gene lost 0 bases, with 8 bases spanning the gap. This CDR3 comprises 15 residues. The germline V gene encodes CDR1 SGDLS and CDR2 YYNGEE. The CDR3 sequence is CASSVGGFSTDTQYF. The CDR3 DNA follows: TGTGCCAGCAGCGTAGGAGGATTTAGCACAGATACGCAGTATTTT.

The chain combines TRBV7-2 with TRBJ1-1, with unresolved D. Germline loops: CDR1 SGHTA, CDR2 FQGNSA. CDR3 size: 14 residues. V dropped 3 bases and J dropped 0 bases, with 8 bases sitting between them. For the CDR3, the DNA is TGTGCCAGCAGCTTCATGGCCTTGAACACTGAAGCTTTCTTT. Translation gives CASSFMALNTEAFF. Drawing the rest from reference TRBV7-2 and TRBJ1-1, the complete variable domain is GAGVSQSPSNKVTEKGKDVELRCDPISGHTALYWYRQSLGQGLEFLIYFQGNSAPDKSGLPSDRFSAERTGGSVSTLTIQRTQQEDSAVYLCASSFMALNTEAFFGQGTRLTVV.

This clonotype was seen at least ten times. V and J are TRBV7-2 and TRBJ2-1; 10 bases line up with TRBD2. The length of the CDR3 is 15 residues. The germline gives CDR1 SGHTA, CDR2 FQGNSA. V lost 4 bases to trimming and J lost 9 bases; unmatched junction nucleotides: 9. The DNA for the CDR3 is TGTGCCAGCAGCTCAGGACCGGGACTAGCGAGTGAGCAGTTCTTC. This translates into CASSSGPGLASEQFF.

This clonotype appeared many times. The junction differs from germline at one of its ends, possibly a read error. Written as DNA, the CDR3 is TGCAGTGTTAGACTAGCGGGACCGAGCTCCTACAATGAGCAGTTCTTC. It codes for CSVRLAGPSSYNEQFF. This sequence joins TRBV20-1 and TRBJ2-1; 11 bases align to TRBD2. The germline CDR1 and CDR2 sequences are DFQATT and SNEGSKA (reference sequence). The CDR3 extends over 16 amino acids.

Here the CDR3 reads CASSHGTALGYEQYF. CDR3 nucleotides: TGCGCCAGCAGCCATGGAACGGCGTTGGGCTACGAGCAGTACTTC. The rearrangement joins TRBV4-3 to TRBJ2-7; D unclear. The V gene lost 3 bases and the J gene lost 3 bases, with 15 bases spanning the gap. Germline assignment: CDR1 LGHNA and CDR2 YSLEER. The CDR3 contains 15 residues.

This clonotype was found a few times. The chain combines TRBV7-2 with TRBJ2-1; 12 nucleotides match TRBD1. CDR1 SGHTA and CDR2 FQGNSA come from the germline V gene. The CDR3 has 15 amino acids. V shed 1 base and J 9 bases; nucleotides not matched to a gene: 4. The CDR3 nucleotides are TGTGCCAGCAGCTTAGTAGGGACAGGGGGCGTTGAGCAGTTCTTC. Its translation: CASSLVGTGGVEQFF.

This clonotype was seen many times. CDR3 coding DNA: TGCAGTGCTAGCTTTGGAGTAGAGACCCAGTACTTC. Protein: CSASFGVETQYF. The chain carries TRBV20-1 and TRBJ2-5; D remains unclear. V was clipped by 3 bases and J by 4 bases, with 9 bases between them. From germline, CDR1 is DFQATT and CDR2 SNEGSKA (reference sequence). The CDR3 loop spans 12 amino acids.

This clonotype was observed a handful of times. This chain joins TRBV3-1 and TRBJ2-7, with D perhaps matching TRBD1 or TRBD2 (5 bases each). The CDR3 contains 15 residues. The germline V gene has CDR1 LGHDT and CDR2 YNNKEL (reference sequence). V lost 6 bases and J lost 2, with 17 bases in between. CDR3 sequence: CASSPTRDGAYEQYF. The CDR3 DNA follows: TGTGCCAGCAGTCCTACCCGGGACGGAGCCTACGAGCAGTACTTC.